Listed here is a single T cell receptor beta chain. No antigen is known for it. The source of the sample is a study of cytomegalovirus exposure and HLA in healthy donors. General study points: In vitro work confirmed that three CMV-associated chains recognize CMV antigens. It was reported that the classifier diagnosed cytomegalovirus status with high specificity and sensitivity in both the original and validation cohorts. There were some public TCRs occurring in many donors, but most TCR sequences were rare.

CDR3 length equals 15 residues. V shed 5 bases and J 3 bases; nucleotides not matched to a gene: 6. Germline V gives CDR1 MDHEN, CDR2 SYDVKM. Using immunoSEQ multiplex PCR, the repertoire was profiled, and TCRdb retains in-frame clones only, with some absent. The sample records more than 250,000 clones, 90% being singletons. The TCR was taken from a woman younger than 45 in good health and CMV-seronegative. The source material was PBMCs. This chain uses TRBV28 with TRBJ2-2; TRBD2 matches 7 bases. CDR3 nucleotide sequence: TGTGCCAGCAGTATACTAGCGACTTACACCGGGGAGCTGTTTTTT. Translation gives CASSILATYTGELFF.